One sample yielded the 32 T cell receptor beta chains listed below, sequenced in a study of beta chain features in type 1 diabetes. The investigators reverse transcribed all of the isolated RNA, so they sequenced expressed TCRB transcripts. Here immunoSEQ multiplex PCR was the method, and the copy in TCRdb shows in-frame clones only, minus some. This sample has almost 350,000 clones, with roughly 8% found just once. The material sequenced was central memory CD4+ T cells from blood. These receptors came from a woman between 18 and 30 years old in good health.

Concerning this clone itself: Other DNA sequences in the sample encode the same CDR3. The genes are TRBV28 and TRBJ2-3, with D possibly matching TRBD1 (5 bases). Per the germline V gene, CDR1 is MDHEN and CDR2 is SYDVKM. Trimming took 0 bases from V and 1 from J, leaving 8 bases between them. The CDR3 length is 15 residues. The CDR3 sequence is CASSLWGPGTDTQYF. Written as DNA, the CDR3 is TGTGCCAGCAGTTTATGGGGGCCTGGCACAGATACGCAGTATTTT.

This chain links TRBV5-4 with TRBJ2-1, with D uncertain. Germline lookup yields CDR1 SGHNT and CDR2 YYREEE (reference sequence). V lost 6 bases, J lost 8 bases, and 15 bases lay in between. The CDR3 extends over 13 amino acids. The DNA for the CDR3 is TGTGCCAGCACCCCCCAACCGAAGGATGAGCAGTTCTTC. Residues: CASTPQPKDEQFF.

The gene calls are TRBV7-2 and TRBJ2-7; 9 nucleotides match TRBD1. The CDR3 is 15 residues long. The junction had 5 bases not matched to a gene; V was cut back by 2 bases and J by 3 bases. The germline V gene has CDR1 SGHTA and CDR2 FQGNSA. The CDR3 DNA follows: TGTGCCAGCAGCTTAAAGGGACAGGGTATCTACGAGCAGTACTTC. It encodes CASSLKGQGIYEQYF. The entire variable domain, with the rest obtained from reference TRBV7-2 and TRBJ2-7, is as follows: GAGVSQSPSNKVTEKGKDVELRCDPISGHTALYWYRQSLGQGLEFLIYFQGNSAPDKSGLPSDRFSAERTGGSVSTLTIQRTQQEDSAVYLCASSLKGQGIYEQYFGPGTRLTVT.

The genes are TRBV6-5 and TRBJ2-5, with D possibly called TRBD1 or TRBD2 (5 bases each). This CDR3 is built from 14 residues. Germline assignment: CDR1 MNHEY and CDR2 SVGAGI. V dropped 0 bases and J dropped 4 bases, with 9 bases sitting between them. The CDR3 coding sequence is TGTGCCAGCAGTTACTCCGGGACCCCAGAGACCCAGTACTTC. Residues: CASSYSGTPETQYF.

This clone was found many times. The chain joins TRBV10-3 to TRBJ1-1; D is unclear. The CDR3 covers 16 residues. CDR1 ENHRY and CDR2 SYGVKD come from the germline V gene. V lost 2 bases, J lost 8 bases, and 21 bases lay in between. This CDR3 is CAISEGKTSDRIEAFF. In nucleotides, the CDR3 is TGTGCCATCAGTGAGGGAAAAACCAGTGATAGAATCGAAGCTTTCTTT.

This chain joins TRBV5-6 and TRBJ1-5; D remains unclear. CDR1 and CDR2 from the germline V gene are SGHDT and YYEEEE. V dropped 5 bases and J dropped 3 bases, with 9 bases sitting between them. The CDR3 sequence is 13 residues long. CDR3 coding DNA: TGTGCCAGCAGTTGGACCCCCAATCAGCCCCAGCATTTT. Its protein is CASSWTPNQPQHF.

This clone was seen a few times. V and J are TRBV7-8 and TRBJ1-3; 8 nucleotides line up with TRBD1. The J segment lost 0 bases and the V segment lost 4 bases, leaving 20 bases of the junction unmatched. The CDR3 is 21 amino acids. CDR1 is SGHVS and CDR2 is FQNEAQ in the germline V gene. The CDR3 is CASSSPLGWSRTGFSGNTIYF. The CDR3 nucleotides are TGTGCCAGCAGCTCACCCTTAGGATGGTCCAGGACAGGGTTCTCTGGAAACACCATATATTTT.

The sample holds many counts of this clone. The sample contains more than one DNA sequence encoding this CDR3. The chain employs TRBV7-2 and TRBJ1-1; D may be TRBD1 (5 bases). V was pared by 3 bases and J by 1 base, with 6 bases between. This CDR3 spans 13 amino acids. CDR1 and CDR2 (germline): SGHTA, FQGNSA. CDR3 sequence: CASSFQGNTEAFF. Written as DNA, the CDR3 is TGTGCCAGCAGCTTTCAGGGGAACACTGAAGCTTTCTTT.

CDR3 bases: TGTGCCAGCAGCTTATTGACAGGAAAGAGGAAACTGTTTTTT. Its protein is CASSLLTGKRKLFF. The chain recombines TRBV7-9 with TRBJ1-4; a possible D gene is TRBD1 (6 bases). The CDR3 runs 14 residues. The V end lost 2 bases, the J end lost 11 bases, and 15 bases lay between the germline ends. Germline CDR1 SEHNR, CDR2 FQNEAQ (reference sequence).

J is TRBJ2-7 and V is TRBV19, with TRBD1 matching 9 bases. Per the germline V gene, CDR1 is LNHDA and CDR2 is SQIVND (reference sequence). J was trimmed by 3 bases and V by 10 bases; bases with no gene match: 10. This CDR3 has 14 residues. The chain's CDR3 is CATSKGQGLYEQYF. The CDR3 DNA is TGTGCCACATCGAAGGGACAGGGACTCTACGAGCAGTACTTC.

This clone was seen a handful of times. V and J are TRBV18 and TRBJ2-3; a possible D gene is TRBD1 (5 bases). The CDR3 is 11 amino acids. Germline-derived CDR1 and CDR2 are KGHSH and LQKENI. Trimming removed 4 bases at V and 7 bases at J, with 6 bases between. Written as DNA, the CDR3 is TGTGCCAGCTCACAGGGGAATACGCAGTATTTT. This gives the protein CASSQGNTQYF.

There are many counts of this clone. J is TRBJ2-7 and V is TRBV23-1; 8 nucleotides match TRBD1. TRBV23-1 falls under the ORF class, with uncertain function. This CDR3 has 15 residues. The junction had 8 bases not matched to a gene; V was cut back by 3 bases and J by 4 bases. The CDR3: CASSHPGQGAYEQYF. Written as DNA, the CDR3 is TGCGCCAGCAGTCATCCAGGACAGGGTGCGTACGAGCAGTACTTC.

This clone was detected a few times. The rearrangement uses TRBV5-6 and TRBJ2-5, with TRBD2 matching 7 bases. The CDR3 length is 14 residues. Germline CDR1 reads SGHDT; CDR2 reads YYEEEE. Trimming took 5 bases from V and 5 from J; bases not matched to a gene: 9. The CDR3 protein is CASRREGPMETQYF. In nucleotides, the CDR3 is TGTGCCAGCAGGAGGGAGGGACCAATGGAGACCCAGTACTTC.

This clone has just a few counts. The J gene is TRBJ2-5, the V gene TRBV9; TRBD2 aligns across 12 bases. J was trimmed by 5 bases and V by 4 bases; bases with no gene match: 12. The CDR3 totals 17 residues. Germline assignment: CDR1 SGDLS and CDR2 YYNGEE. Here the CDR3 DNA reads TGTGCCAGCAGCCACGGAAGACTAGCGGGAGCACGGGAGACCCAGTACTTC. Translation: CASSHGRLAGARETQYF.

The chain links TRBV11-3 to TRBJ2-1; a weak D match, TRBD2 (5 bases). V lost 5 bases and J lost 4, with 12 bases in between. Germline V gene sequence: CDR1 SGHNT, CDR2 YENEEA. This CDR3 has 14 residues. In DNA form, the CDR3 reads TGTGCCAGCAGCGAGGGCGGTCAGTACAATGAGCAGTTCTTC. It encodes CASSEGGQYNEQFF.

The CDR3 coding sequence is TGTGCCAGCAGTGTAAAGGGGGGTGAGACCCAGTACTTC. It translates to CASSVKGGETQYF. The chain recombines TRBV2 with TRBJ2-5, with D possibly called TRBD1 or TRBD2 (6 bases each). The CDR3 is 13 amino acids. The V end lost 4 bases, the J end lost 5 bases, and 11 bases lay between the germline ends. Looked up from germline, CDR1 is SNHLY and CDR2 is FYNNEI.

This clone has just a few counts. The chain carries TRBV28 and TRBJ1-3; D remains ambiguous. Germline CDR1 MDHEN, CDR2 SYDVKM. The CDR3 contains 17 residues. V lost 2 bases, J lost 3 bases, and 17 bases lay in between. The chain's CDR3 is CASSLNLRAHLGNTIYF. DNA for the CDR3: TGTGCCAGCAGTTTAAACCTTCGCGCACACCTTGGAAACACCATATATTTT.

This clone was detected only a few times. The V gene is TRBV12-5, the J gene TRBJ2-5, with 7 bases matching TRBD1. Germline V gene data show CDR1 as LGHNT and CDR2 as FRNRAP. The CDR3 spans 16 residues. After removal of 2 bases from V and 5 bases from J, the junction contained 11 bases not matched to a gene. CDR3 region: CASGLSTGTVGETQYF. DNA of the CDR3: TGTGCTAGTGGTTTGTCGACAGGGACAGTCGGGGAGACCCAGTACTTC.

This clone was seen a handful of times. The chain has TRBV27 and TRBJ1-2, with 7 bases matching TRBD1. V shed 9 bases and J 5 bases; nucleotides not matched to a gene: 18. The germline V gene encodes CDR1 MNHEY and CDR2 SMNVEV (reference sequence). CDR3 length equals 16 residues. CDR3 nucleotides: TGTGCCAGTAGGTTAGGGGTCAACAGGGGACTATATGGCTACACCTTC. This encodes CASRLGVNRGLYGYTF.

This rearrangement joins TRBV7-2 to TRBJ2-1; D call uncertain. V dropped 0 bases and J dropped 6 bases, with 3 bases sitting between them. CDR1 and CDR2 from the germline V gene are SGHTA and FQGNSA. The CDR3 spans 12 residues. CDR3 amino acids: CASSLAFNEQFF. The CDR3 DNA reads TGTGCCAGCAGCTTAGCGTTCAATGAGCAGTTCTTC.

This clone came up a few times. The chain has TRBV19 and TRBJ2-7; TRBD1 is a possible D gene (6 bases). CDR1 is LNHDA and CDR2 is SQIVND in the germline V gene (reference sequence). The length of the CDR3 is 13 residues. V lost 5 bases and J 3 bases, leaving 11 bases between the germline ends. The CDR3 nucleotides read TGTGCCAGTAGTGTACAGGGCGGCTACGAGCAGTACTTC. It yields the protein CASSVQGGYEQYF.

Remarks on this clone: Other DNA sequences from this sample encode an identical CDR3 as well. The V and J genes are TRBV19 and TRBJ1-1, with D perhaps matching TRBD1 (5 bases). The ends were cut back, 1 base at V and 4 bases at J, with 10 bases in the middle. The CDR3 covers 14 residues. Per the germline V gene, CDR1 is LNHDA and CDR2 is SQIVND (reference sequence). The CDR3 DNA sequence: TGTGCCAGTAGTATAGGGGACTCGGGCACTGAAGCTTTCTTT. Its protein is CASSIGDSGTEAFF.

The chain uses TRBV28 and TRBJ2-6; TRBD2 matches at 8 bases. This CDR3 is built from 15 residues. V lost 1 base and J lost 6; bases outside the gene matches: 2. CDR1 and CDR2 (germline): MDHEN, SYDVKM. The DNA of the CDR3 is TGTGCCAGCAGTTTATACGGGAGGGCGGCCAACGTCCTGACTTTC. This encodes CASSLYGRAANVLTF.

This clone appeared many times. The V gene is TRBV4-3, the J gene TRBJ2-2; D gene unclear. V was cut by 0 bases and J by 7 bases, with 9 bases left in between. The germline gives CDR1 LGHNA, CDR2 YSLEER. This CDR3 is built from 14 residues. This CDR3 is CASSQEMNGGELFF. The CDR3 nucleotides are TGCGCCAGCAGCCAAGAAATGAATGGCGGGGAGCTGTTTTTT.

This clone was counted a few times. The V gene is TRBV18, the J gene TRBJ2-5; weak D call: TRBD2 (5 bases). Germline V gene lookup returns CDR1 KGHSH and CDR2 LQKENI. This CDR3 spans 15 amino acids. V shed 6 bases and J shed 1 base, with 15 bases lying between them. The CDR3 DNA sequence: TGTGCCAGCTCCCCGGGAAGCCCCCGCCAAGAGACCCAGTACTTC. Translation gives CASSPGSPRQETQYF.

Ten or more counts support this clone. The DNA for the CDR3 is TGTGCCAGTAGTATAAGCGGGGATACCTACAATGAGCAGTTCTTC. Translated, it gives CASSISGDTYNEQFF. V usage is TRBV19 and J usage is TRBJ2-1; 7 positions agree with TRBD2. The CDR3 is made up of 15 amino acids. The germline gives CDR1 LNHDA, CDR2 SQIVND (reference sequence). After removal of 2 bases from V and 2 bases from J, the junction contained 3 bases not matched to a gene.

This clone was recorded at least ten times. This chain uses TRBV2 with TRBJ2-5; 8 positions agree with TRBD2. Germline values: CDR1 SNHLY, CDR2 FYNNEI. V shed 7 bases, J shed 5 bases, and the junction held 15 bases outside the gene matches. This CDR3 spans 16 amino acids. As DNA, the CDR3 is TGTGCCAGCACGGAGAGCGGGAGTGGCCCGGGGGAGACCCAGTACTTC. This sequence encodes CASTESGSGPGETQYF.

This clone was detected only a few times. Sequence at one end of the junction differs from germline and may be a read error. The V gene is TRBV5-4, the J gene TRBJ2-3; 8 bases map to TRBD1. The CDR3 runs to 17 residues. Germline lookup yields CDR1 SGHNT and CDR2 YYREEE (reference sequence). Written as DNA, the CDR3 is TGCGCCAGCAGCCAAGATTTAGCGGCAGGGGGCAAGGATACGCAGTATTTT. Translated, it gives CASSQDLAAGGKDTQYF. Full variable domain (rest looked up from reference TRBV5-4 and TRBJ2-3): ETGVTQSPTHLIKTRGQQVTLRCSSQSGHNTVSWYQQALGQGPQFIFQYYREEENGRGNFPPRFSGLQFPNYSSELNVNALELDDSALYLCASSQDLAAGGKDTQYFGPGTRLTVL.

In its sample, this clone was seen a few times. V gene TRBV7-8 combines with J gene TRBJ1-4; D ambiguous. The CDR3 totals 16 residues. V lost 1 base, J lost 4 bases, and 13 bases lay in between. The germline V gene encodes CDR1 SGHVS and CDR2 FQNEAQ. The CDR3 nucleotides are TGTGCCAGCAGCTTAGGAATAAGGCTTAGTAATGAAAAACTGTTTTTT. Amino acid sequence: CASSLGIRLSNEKLFF.

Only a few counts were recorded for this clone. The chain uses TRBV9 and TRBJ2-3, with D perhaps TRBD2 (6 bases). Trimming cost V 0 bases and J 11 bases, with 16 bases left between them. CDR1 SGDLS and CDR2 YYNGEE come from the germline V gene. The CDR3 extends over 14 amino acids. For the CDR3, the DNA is TGTGCCAGCAGCGTAGCTCAGCGCGGCGGGAAGCAGTATTTT. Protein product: CASSVAQRGGKQYF.

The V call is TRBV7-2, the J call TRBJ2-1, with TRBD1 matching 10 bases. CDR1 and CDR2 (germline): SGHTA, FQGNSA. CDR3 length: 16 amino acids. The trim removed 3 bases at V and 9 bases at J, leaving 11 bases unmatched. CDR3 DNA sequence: TGTGCCAGCAGCTTGGCACCGGGACAGGGGATGCGTGAGCAGTTCTTC. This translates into CASSLAPGQGMREQFF.

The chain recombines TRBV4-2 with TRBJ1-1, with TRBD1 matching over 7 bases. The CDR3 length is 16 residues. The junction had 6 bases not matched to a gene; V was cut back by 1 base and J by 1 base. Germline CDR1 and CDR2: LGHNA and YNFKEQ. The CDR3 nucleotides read TGTGCCAGCAGCCAAGCGTCGGACAGGAGGAACACTGAAGCTTTCTTT. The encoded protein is CASSQASDRRNTEAFF.